Below, one TCR beta chain is given with its context. Authors' data handling: Junction-only sequences without quality scores came from ImmunoSEQ, so filtering differed. Assay: immunoSEQ multiplex PCR; the TCRdb copy retains only in-frame clones and omits some. That table is the source of V, J and clone size, and D and trimming were worked out from the DNA. The table records millions of clones, around 93% of them present only once. The sample is drawn from a study of shared clonotypes between healthy human individuals. CDR3 length: 16 residues. The germline gives CDR1 MNHEY, CDR2 SMNVEV (reference sequence). V shed 5 bases and J 2 bases; nucleotides not matched to a gene: 10. The naive CD8 fraction comprised CD45RO-negative cells positively selected for CCR7 and excluded terminally differentiated effector memory CD45RA+ cells.

This rearrangement joins TRBV27 to TRBJ1-2, with 8 positions matching TRBD1. What was sequenced was naive CD8+ T cells from PBMCs. The receptor comes from a young man in good health. Some clones in this sample may be carry-over from other donors' samples. This chain's CDR3 is CASSPQGQEFNYGYTF. CDR3 sequence (DNA): TGTGCCAGCAGTCCTCAGGGACAGGAGTTCAACTATGGCTACACCTTC.